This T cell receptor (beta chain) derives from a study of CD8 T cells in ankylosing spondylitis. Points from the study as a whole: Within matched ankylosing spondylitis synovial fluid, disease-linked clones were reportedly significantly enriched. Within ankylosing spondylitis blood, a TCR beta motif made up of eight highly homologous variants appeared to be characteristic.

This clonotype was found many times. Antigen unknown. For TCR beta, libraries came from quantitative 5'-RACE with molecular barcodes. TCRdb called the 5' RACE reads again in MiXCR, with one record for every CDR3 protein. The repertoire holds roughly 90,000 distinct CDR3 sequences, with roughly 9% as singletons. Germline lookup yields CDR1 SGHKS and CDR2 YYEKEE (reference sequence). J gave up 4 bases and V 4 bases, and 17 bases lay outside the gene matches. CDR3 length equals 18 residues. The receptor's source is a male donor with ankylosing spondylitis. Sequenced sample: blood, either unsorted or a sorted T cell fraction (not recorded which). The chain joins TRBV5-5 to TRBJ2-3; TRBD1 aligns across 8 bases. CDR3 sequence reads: CASSTPERTGGESDTQYF. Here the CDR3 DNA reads TGTGCCAGCAGCACACCGGAACGAACAGGGGGAGAGTCAGATACGCAGTATTTT.